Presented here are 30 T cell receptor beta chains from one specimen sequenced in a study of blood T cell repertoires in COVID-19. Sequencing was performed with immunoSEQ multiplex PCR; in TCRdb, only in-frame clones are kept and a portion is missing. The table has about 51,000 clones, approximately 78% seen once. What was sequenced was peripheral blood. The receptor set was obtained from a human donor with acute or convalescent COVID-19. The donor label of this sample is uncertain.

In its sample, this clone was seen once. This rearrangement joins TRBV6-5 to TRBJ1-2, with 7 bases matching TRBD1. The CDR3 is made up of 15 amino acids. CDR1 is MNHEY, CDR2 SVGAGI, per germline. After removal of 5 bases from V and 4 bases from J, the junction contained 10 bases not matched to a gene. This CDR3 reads CASSLSTGAFYGYTF. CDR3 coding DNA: TGTGCCAGCAGTCTTTCCACAGGGGCGTTCTATGGCTACACCTTC.

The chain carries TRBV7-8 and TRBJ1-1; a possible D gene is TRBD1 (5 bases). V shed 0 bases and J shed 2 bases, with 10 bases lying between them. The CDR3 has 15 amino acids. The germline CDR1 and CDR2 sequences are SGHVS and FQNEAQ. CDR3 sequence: CASSLAPGANTEAFF. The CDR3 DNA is TGTGCCAGCAGCTTAGCGCCTGGGGCTAACACTGAAGCTTTCTTT. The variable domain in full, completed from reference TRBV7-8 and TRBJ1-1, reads GAGVSQSPRYKVAKRGQDVALRCDPISGHVSLFWYQQALGQGPEFLTYFQNEAQLDKSGLPSDRFFAERPEGSVSTLKIQRTQQEDSAVYLCASSLAPGANTEAFFGQGTRLTVV.

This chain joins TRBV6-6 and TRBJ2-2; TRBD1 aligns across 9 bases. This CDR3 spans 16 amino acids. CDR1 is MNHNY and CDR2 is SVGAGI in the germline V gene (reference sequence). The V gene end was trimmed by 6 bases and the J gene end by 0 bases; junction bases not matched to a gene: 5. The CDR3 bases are TGTGCCAGCAGGGATAGACAGGGGGCGAACACCGGGGAGCTGTTTTTT. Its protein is CASRDRQGANTGELFF.

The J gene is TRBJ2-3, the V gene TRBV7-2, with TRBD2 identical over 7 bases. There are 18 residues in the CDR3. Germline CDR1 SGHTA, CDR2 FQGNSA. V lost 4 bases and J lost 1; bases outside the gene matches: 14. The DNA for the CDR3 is TGTGCCAGCAGCTCCAATCCATCGGGACTATTTGGCACAGATACGCAGTATTTT. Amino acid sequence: CASSSNPSGLFGTDTQYF.

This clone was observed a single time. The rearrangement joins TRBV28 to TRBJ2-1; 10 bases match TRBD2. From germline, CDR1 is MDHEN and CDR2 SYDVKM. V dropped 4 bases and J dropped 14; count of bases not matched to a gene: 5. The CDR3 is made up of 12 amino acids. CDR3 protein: CASSSQAGGKFF. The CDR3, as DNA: TGTGCCAGCAGTTCTCAAGCGGGAGGGAAGTTCTTC.

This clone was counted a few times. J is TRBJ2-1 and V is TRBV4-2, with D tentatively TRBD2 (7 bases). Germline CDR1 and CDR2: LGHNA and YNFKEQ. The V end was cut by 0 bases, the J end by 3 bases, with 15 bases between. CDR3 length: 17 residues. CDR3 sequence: CASSQDRGGGLYNEQFF. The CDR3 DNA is TGTGCCAGCAGCCAAGATCGAGGGGGGGGCCTCTACAATGAGCAGTTCTTC.

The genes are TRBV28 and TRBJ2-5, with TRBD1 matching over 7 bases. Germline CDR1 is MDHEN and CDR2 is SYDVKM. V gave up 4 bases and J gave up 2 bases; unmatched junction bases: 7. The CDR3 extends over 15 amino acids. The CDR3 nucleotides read TGTGCCAGCAGTTACCTCACAGGGGCACAAGAGACCCAGTACTTC. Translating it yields CASSYLTGAQETQYF.

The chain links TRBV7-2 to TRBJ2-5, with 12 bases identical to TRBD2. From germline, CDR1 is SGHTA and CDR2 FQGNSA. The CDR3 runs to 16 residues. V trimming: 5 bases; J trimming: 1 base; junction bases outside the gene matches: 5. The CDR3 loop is CASSTTTSGGQETQYF. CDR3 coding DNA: TGTGCCAGCAGCACTACGACTAGCGGGGGCCAAGAGACCCAGTACTTC. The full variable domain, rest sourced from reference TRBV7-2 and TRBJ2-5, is GAGVSQSPSNKVTEKGKDVELRCDPISGHTALYWYRQSLGQGLEFLIYFQGNSAPDKSGLPSDRFSAERTGGSVSTLTIQRTQQEDSAVYLCASSTTTSGGQETQYFGPGTRLLVL.

The CDR3 DNA reads as TGTGCCAGCAGCAACTTTAACACTGAAGCTTTCTTT. Its translation is CASSNFNTEAFF. The J gene is TRBJ1-1, the V gene TRBV7-3; D not resolved. Germline V gene data show CDR1 as SGHTA and CDR2 as FQGTGA. The CDR3 loop spans 12 amino acids. V was pared by 5 bases and J by 2 bases, with 6 bases between.

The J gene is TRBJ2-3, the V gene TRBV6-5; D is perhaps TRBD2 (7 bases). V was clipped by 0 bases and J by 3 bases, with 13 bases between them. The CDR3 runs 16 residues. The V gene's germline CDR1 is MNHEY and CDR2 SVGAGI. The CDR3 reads CASSYSGGGGTDTQYF. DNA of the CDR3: TGTGCCAGCAGTTACTCCGGAGGGGGGGGAACAGATACGCAGTATTTT.

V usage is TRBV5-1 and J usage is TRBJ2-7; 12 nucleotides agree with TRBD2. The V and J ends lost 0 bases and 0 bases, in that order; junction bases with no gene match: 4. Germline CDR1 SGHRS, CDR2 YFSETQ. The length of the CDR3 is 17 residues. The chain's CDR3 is CASSLELAGGSSYEQYF. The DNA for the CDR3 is TGCGCCAGCAGCTTGGAGCTAGCGGGGGGGAGCTCCTACGAGCAGTACTTC.

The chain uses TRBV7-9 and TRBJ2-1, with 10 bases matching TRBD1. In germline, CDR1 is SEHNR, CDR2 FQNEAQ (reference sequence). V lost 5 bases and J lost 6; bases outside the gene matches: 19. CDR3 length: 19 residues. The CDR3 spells CASSQPSGTGASSSNEQFF. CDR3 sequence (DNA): TGTGCCAGCAGCCAACCGTCCGGGACAGGGGCTAGTTCGTCCAATGAGCAGTTCTTC.

CDR3 region: CASSIDLAGVMFSGELFF. The CDR3 DNA sequence: TGTGCCAGTAGTATAGACCTAGCGGGGGTGATGTTCAGCGGGGAGCTGTTTTTT. This chain links TRBV19 with TRBJ2-2; 10 bases line up with TRBD2. The CDR3 sequence is 18 residues long. Trimming removed 0 bases from V and 7 bases from J; junction bases left unmatched: 11. Germline V gene data show CDR1 as LNHDA and CDR2 as SQIVND (reference sequence).

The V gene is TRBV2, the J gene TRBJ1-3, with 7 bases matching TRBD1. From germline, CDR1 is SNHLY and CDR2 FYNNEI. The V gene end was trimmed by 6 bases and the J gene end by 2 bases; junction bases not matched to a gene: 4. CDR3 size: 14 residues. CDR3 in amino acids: CASRGTDPGNTIYF. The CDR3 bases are TGTGCCAGCAGAGGGACAGATCCTGGAAACACCATATATTTT.

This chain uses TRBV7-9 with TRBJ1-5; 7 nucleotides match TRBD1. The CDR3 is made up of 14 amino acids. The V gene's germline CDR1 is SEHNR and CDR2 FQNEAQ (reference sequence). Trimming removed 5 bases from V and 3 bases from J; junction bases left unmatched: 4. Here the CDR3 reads CASSRQGDNQPQHF. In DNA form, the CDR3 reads TGTGCCAGCAGCCGACAGGGAGACAATCAGCCCCAGCATTTT.

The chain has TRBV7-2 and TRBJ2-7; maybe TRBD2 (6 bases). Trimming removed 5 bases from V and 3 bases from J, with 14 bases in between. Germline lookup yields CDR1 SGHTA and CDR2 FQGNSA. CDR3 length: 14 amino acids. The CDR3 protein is CASSPGYGGYEQYF. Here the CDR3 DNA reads TGTGCCAGCAGCCCCGGGTACGGGGGCTACGAGCAGTACTTC.

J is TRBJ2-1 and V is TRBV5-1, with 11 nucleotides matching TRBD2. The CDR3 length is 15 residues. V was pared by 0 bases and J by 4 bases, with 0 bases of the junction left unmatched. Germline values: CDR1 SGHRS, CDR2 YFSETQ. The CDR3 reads CASSLASGGYNEQFF. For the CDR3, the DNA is TGCGCCAGCAGCTTGGCTAGCGGGGGGTACAATGAGCAGTTCTTC.

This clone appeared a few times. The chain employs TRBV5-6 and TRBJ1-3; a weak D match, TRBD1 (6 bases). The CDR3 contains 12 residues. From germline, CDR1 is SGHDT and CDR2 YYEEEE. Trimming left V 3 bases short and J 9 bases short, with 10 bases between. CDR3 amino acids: CASSWTEGTIYF. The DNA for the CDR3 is TGTGCCAGCAGCTGGACAGAAGGCACCATATATTTT.

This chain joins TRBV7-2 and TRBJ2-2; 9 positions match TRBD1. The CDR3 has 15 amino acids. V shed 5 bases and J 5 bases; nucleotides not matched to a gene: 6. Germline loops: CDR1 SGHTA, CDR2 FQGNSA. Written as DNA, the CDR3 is TGTGCCAGCAGCGAGGGACAGGGATATACCGGGGAGCTGTTTTTT. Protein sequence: CASSEGQGYTGELFF.

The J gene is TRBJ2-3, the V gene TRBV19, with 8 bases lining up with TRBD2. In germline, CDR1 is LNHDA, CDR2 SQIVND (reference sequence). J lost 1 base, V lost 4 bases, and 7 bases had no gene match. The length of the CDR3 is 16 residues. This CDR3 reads CASSTILAGRTDTQYF. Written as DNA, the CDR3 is TGTGCCAGTAGTACGATCTTAGCGGGGCGCACAGATACGCAGTATTTT. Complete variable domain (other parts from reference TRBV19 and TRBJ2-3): DGGITQSPKYLFRKEGQNVTLSCEQNLNHDAMYWYRQDPGQGLRLIYYSQIVNDFQKGDIAEGYSVSREKKESFPLTVTSAQKNPTAFYLCASSTILAGRTDTQYFGPGTRLTVL.

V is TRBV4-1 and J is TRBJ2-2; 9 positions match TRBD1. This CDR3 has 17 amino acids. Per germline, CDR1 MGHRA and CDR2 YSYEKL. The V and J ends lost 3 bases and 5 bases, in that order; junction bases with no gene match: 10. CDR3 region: CASSHPGTGRLTGELFF. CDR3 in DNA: TGCGCCAGCAGCCACCCCGGGACAGGGAGGTTAACCGGGGAGCTGTTTTTT.

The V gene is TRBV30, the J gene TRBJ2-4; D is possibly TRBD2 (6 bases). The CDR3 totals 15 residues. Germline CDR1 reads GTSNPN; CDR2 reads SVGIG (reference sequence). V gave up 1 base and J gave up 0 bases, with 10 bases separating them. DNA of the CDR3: TGTGCCTGGAGTGGCAGGCGGGGAGCCAAAAACATTCAGTACTTC. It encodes CAWSGRRGAKNIQYF.

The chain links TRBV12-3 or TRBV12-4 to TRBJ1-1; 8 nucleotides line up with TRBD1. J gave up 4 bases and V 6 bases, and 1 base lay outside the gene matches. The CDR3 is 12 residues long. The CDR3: CASSTGGTEAFF. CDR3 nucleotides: TGTGCCAGCAGCACAGGGGGCACTGAAGCTTTCTTT.

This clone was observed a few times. CDR3 nucleotides: TGTGCCAGCAGCCAAGGGGGAGGAGTAGTCCCCTACGAGCAGTACTTC. It is translated as CASSQGGGVVPYEQYF. The J gene is TRBJ2-7, the V gene TRBV3-1 (or the pseudogene TRBV3-2), with D possibly being TRBD2 (6 bases). Per germline, CDR1 LGHDT and CDR2 YNNKEL (reference sequence). Trimming pared 1 base from V and 2 bases from J, leaving 15 bases between. CDR3 length: 16 amino acids.

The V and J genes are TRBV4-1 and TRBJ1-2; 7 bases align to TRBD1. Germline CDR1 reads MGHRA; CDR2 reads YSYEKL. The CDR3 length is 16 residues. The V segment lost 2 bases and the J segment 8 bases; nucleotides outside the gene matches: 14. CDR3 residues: CASSQLSFSGQRGYTF. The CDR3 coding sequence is TGCGCCAGCAGCCAACTTTCCTTCTCGGGACAGCGGGGCTACACCTTC.

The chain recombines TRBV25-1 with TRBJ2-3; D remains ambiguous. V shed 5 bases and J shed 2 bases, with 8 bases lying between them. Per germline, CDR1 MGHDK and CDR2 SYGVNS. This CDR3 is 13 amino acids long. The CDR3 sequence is CASSLPLTDTQYF. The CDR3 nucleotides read TGTGCCAGCAGTCTCCCCCTCACAGATACGCAGTATTTT.

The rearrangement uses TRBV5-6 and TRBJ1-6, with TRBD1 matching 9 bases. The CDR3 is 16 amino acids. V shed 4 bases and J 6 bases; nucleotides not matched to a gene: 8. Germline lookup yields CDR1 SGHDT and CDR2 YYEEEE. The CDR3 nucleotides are TGTGCCAGCAGCCTGCGACCGGGACAGGGTAATTCACCCCTCCACTTT. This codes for CASSLRPGQGNSPLHF.

Here the CDR3 reads CASSVYSEAFF. The CDR3 nucleotides are TGTGCCAGTTCCGTGTACTCTGAAGCTTTCTTT. This rearrangement joins TRBV12-3 or TRBV12-4 to TRBJ1-1; the D is unclear. V shed 9 bases and J shed 6 bases, with 11 bases lying between them. The CDR3 spans 11 residues.

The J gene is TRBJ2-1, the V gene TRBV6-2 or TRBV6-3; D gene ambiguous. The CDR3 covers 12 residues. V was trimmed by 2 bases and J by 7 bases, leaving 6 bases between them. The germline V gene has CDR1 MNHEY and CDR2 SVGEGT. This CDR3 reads CASSYPVNEQFF. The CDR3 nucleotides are TGTGCCAGCAGTTACCCGGTTAATGAGCAGTTCTTC.

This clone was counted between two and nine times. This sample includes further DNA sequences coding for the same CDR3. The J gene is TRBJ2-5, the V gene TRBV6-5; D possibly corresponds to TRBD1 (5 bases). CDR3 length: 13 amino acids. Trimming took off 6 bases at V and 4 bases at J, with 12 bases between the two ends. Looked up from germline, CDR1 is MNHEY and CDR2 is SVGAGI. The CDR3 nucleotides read TGTGCCAGCAGCCAGGGTTTGGGAGAGACCCAGTACTTC. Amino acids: CASSQGLGETQYF.